The rows below give T cell receptor beta chains drawn from one sample of a study of monozygotic twins with inflammatory bowel disease. After re-calling the 5' RACE reads, TCRdb lists one entry per CDR3 protein, DNA absent. The listing contains around 400,000 distinct CDR3 sequences. The specimen was blood. Receptors originate from a human donor with ulcerative colitis or Crohn's disease, or a healthy co-twin of an affected twin (not recorded which). CDR3s include the opening cysteine and the closing phenylalanine or tryptophan. Fields, in order: J gene, V gene, CDR3 protein.

J gene: TRBJ1-2
V gene: TRBV2
CDR3 protein: CASSEAAKGYTF

J gene: TRBJ1-3
V gene: TRBV11-2
CDR3 protein: CASRSTISGNTIYF

J gene: TRBJ2-4
V gene: TRBV13
CDR3 protein: CASSVKGQGADIQYF

J gene: TRBJ2-5
V gene: TRBV25-1
CDR3 protein: CASSENGPPRRETQYF

J gene: TRBJ2-1
V gene: TRBV5-1
CDR3 protein: CASSLRGLAVDNEQFF

J gene: TRBJ2-4
V gene: TRBV5-1
CDR3 protein: CASSPQPQGASNIQYF

J gene: TRBJ2-4
V gene: TRBV3-1
CDR3 protein: CASSHLSPLAKNIQYF

J gene: TRBJ1-2
V gene: TRBV5-5
CDR3 protein: CASSSTNDRDYGYTF

J gene: TRBJ2-3
V gene: TRBV6-5
CDR3 protein: CATKYMWAQYF

J gene: TRBJ2-5
V gene: TRBV23-1
CDR3 protein: CARKGQVGPKTQYF

J gene: TRBJ2-5
V gene: TRBV6-1
CDR3 protein: CASNLAGGQETQYF

J gene: TRBJ2-1
V gene: TRBV5-6
CDR3 protein: CASKAGTSGYNEQFF

J gene: TRBJ1-2
V gene: TRBV20-1
CDR3 protein: CSATPGITESLGYTF

J gene: TRBJ1-2
V gene: TRBV28
CDR3 protein: CASSPRDSQVYGYTF

J gene: TRBJ2-1
V gene: TRBV7-9
CDR3 protein: CASRYSGNEQFF

J gene: TRBJ1-4
V gene: TRBV28
CDR3 protein: CASSSPGTREEKLFF

J gene: TRBJ2-7
V gene: TRBV19
CDR3 protein: CASSKGQGNDEQYF

J gene: TRBJ2-7
V gene: TRBV4-3
CDR3 protein: CASSQDTASGVSYEQYF

J gene: TRBJ2-7
V gene: TRBV4-3
CDR3 protein: CASSQMALGQGYEQYF

J gene: TRBJ2-1
V gene: TRBV27
CDR3 protein: CASSLLQPLNNEQFF

J gene: TRBJ1-1
V gene: TRBV5-1
CDR3 protein: CASSREGTVNTEAFF

J gene: TRBJ2-7
V gene: TRBV20-1
CDR3 protein: CSASTSSYEQYF

J gene: TRBJ1-3
V gene: TRBV14
CDR3 protein: CASSQGVGTLISGNTIYF

J gene: TRBJ2-7
V gene: TRBV6-5
CDR3 protein: CASSNPTGLYQYF

J gene: TRBJ2-1
V gene: TRBV11-3
CDR3 protein: CASSRQAGEQFF

J gene: TRBJ2-3
V gene: TRBV7-2
CDR3 protein: CASATGGLSTDTQYF

J gene: TRBJ1-2
V gene: TRBV6-1
CDR3 protein: CASRSSQGARSGYTF

J gene: TRBJ1-1
V gene: TRBV5-1
CDR3 protein: CASSRTGVGTEAFF

J gene: TRBJ1-6
V gene: TRBV2
CDR3 protein: CAINRDRGNSPLHF

J gene: TRBJ2-3
V gene: TRBV5-1
CDR3 protein: CASSLDQGTDTQYF

J gene: TRBJ1-5
V gene: TRBV7-8
CDR3 protein: CASSLAHVGRFPGNQPQHF

J gene: TRBJ2-1
V gene: TRBV19
CDR3 protein: CASSLTGTSGYSSYNEQFF

J gene: TRBJ2-5
V gene: TRBV12-3/TRBV12-4
CDR3 protein: CASSFGLAGGEQETQYF

J gene: TRBJ1-2
V gene: TRBV3-1
CDR3 protein: CASSQDSFGGRDGYTF

J gene: TRBJ1-3
V gene: TRBV9
CDR3 protein: CASSPHVGNTIYF

J gene: TRBJ2-5
V gene: TRBV5-4
CDR3 protein: CASSKQGETQYF

J gene: TRBJ2-7
V gene: TRBV5-4
CDR3 protein: CASSFLGNAYEQYF

J gene: TRBJ2-1
V gene: TRBV2
CDR3 protein: CASRAVRVGQFF

J gene: TRBJ2-7
V gene: TRBV12-3/TRBV12-4
CDR3 protein: CASSRTSGPPYEQYF

J gene: TRBJ2-1
V gene: TRBV5-1
CDR3 protein: CASSPPRDTYNEQFF

J gene: TRBJ1-2
V gene: TRBV18
CDR3 protein: CASSPDRAKNTF

J gene: TRBJ1-1
V gene: TRBV6-6
CDR3 protein: CASSSSGKNTEAFF

J gene: TRBJ2-7
V gene: TRBV5-1
CDR3 protein: CASSLVGDGQFVYEQYF

J gene: TRBJ2-7
V gene: TRBV12-2
CDR3 protein: CASRLTSSGRPYEQYF

J gene: TRBJ2-3
V gene: TRBV7-3
CDR3 protein: CASRSTGSGADTQYF

J gene: TRBJ2-3
V gene: TRBV12-3/TRBV12-4
CDR3 protein: CASNPRGRGTDTQYF

J gene: TRBJ1-5
V gene: TRBV2
CDR3 protein: CASSATDQPQHF

J gene: TRBJ2-3
V gene: TRBV28
CDR3 protein: CASSLMWREGGTDTQYF

J gene: TRBJ2-1
V gene: TRBV4-3
CDR3 protein: CASSPGTSGRAGFAYNEQFF

J gene: TRBJ2-1
V gene: TRBV9
CDR3 protein: CASSVGQSGEQFF

J gene: TRBJ1-6
V gene: TRBV20-1
CDR3 protein: CSAKALNSPLHF

J gene: TRBJ1-5
V gene: TRBV3-1
CDR3 protein: CASSRQVGQPQHF

J gene: TRBJ2-1
V gene: TRBV7-2
CDR3 protein: CASSSVLFTYNEQFF

J gene: TRBJ2-1
V gene: TRBV6-6
CDR3 protein: CASSYLAGGEGFF

J gene: TRBJ2-7
V gene: TRBV7-2
CDR3 protein: CASSLEIQGSYEQYF

J gene: TRBJ1-2
V gene: TRBV5-1
CDR3 protein: CASSLIPGTGGGYTF

J gene: TRBJ1-1
V gene: TRBV4-1
CDR3 protein: CASSQRFDEGEAFF

J gene: TRBJ2-7
V gene: TRBV5-4
CDR3 protein: CASSLNGLAGTDEQYF

J gene: TRBJ1-2
V gene: TRBV20-1
CDR3 protein: CSARVEGQGRGPGDGYTF